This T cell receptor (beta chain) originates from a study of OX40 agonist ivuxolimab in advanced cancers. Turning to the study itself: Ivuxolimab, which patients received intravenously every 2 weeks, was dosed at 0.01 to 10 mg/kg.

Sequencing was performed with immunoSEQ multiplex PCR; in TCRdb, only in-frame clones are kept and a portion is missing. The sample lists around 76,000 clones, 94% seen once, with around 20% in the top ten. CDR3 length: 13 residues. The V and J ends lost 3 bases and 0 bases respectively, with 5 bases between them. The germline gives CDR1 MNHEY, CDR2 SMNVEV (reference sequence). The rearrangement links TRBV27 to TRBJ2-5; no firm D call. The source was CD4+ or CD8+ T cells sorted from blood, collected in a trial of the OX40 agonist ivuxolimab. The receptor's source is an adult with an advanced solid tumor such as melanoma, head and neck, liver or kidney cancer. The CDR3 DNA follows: TGTGCCAGCAGTTTGGGTTACCAAGAGACCCAGTACTTC. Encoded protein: CASSLGYQETQYF.